This T cell receptor beta chain was recovered during a study of blood T cell repertoires in COVID-19. On the study more broadly: Researchers got acute and convalescent COVID-19 samples from the United States, Italy and Spain.

Trimming took 1 base from V and 7 from J, leaving 12 bases between them. Germline V gene lookup returns CDR1 SGHRS and CDR2 YFSETQ. This CDR3 has 14 amino acids. How the authors handled the data: Reference gene primers were amplified, and this amplification served to estimate nucleated cell counts. The protocol was immunoSEQ multiplex PCR, while the TCRdb copy is restricted to in-frame clones and leaves out a portion. Clone size and V and J calls were adopted from that table, with D and trimming inferred from the DNA. Among approximately 140,000 clones listed, approximately 90% were seen once. This chain joins TRBV5-1 and TRBJ1-5; the D gene is possibly TRBD1 (6 bases). The sample comprised peripheral blood. This TCR came from a man in his 70s with active COVID-19. Here the CDR3 DNA reads TGCGCCAGCAGCTTGCAGGGGTTGGAACAGCCCCAGCATTTT. Its protein is CASSLQGLEQPQHF.